Shown below are 3 T cell receptor beta chains from a single sample sequenced in a study of CDR3 diversity in severe acne. TCRdb re-derived calls from the PCR reads in MiXCR, one entry per CDR3 protein. The table lists about 100,000 distinct CDR3 sequences, roughly 51% of them singletons, with under 15% in the top ten. The specimen was blood. These receptor sequences come from a male donor with acne.

Concerning this clonotype itself: At one end the junction does not follow the germline gene, possibly because of a read error. The chain's CDR3 is CVWSVDSQETQYF. CDR3 coding DNA: TGTGTCTGGAGTGTAGATAGCCAAGAGACCCAGTACTTC. The genes are TRBV30 and TRBJ2-5; D is ambiguous. Per germline, CDR1 GTSNPN and CDR2 SVGIG (reference sequence). The CDR3 is 13 amino acids.

The chain couples TRBV7-2 to TRBJ1-2; D not resolved. The CDR3 spans 14 residues. Looked up from germline, CDR1 is SGHTA and CDR2 is FQGNSA. V lost 5 bases and J 4 bases, leaving 14 bases between the germline ends. CDR3 DNA: TGTGCCAGCAGCCCAAGTACCGGGAGCTATGGCTACACCTTC. Its protein is CASSPSTGSYGYTF.

This clonotype has a count of ten or more. This chain connects TRBV6-6 to TRBJ1-5, with TRBD1 identical over 11 bases. In germline, CDR1 is MNHNY, CDR2 SVGAGI (reference sequence). V was clipped by 2 bases and J by 7 bases; unmatched bases: 4. The CDR3 sequence is 15 residues long. This CDR3 reads CASSYEGTGGQPQHF. The CDR3 DNA is TGTGCCAGCAGTTACGAGGGGACAGGGGGACAGCCCCAGCATTTT.